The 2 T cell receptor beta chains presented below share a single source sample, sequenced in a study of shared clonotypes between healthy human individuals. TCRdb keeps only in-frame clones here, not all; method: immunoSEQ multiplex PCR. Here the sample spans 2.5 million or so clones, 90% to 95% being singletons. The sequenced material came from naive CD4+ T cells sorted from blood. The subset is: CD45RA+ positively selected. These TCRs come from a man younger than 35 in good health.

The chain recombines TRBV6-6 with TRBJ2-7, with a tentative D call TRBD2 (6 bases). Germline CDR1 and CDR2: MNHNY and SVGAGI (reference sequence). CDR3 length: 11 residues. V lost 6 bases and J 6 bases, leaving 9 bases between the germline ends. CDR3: CASSGGIEQYF. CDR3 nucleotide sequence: TGTGCCAGCAGCGGAGGGATCGAGCAGTACTTC.

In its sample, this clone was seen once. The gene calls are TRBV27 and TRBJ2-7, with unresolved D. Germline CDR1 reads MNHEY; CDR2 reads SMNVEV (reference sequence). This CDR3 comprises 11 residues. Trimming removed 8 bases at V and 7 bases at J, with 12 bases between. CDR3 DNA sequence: TGTGCCAGCGTGTGGCTTGGGGAGCAGTACTTC. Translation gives CASVWLGEQYF.